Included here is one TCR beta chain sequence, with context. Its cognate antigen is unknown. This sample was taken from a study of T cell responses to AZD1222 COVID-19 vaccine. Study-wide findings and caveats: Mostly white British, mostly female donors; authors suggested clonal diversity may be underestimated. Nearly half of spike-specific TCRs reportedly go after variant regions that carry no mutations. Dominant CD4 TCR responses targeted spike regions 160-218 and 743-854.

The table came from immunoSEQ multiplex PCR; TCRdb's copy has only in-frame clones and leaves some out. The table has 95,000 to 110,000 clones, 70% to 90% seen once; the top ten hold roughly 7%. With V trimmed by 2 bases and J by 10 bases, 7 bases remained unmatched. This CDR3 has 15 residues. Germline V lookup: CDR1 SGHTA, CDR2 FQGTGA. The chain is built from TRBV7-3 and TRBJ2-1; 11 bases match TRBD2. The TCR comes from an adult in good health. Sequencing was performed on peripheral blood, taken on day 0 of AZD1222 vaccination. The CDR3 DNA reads TGTGCCAGCAGCTTACGTCTAGCGGGAGGCCCAGAGCAGTTCTTC. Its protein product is CASSLRLAGGPEQFF.